The source of this TCR beta chain is a study of CD8+CD57+ T cells in acquired aplastic anemia. Study context: An average of 3.2 ug of DNA was obtained from sorted CD4+ and CD8+ cells. Findings and limits, study-wide: Common to patients and controls were around 30 CD8+ CDR3 sequences.

Profiling of TCR beta VDJ combinations and CDR3 sequences used genomic DNA as template. TCRdb passed the reads through MiXCR, listing each CDR3 protein once. The data show about 160,000 distinct CDR3 sequences, with roughly two thirds seen just once and approximately 42% held by the top ten. V lost 1 base, J lost 0 bases, and 11 bases lay in between. The CDR3 has 16 amino acids. In germline, CDR1 is SGDLS, CDR2 YYNGEE. Comments on this clonotype: The antigen is not known.

Individuals selected for sequencing had exhibited CD8+CD57+ cell expansion on flow cytometry. All participating patients were living with severe acquired aplastic anemia. Blood sampling was performed on the patients, and none of them had received therapy by then. This rearrangement joins TRBV9 to TRBJ2-1, with D hard to call. This receptor was obtained from a human donor with aplastic anemia. The sample was sorted CD4+, CD8+, or CD8+CD57+ T cells (not recorded which) from PBMCs. The CDR3 protein is CASSVSGISSYNEQFF. DNA of the CDR3: TGTGCCAGCAGCGTATCGGGTATCAGCTCCTACAATGAGCAGTTCTTC.